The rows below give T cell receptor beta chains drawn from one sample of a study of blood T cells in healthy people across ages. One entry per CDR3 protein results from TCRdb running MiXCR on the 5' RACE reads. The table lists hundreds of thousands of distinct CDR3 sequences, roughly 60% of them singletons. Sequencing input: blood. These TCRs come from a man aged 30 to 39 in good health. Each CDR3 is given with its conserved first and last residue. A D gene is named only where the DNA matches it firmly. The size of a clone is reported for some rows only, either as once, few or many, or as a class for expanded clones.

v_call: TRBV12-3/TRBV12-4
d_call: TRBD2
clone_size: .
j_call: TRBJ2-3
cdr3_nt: TGTGCCAGCAGTTTATATGGCGGGGGGGTAACAGATATGCAGTATTTT
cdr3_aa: CASSLYGGGVTDMQYF

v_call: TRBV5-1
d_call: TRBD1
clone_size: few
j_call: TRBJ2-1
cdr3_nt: TGCGCCAGCAGCCAGGGACAGGGGGCGCACAATGAGCAGTTCTTC
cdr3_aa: CASSQGQGAHNEQFF

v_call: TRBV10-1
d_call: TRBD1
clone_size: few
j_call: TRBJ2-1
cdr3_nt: TGCGCCAGCAGTAGGACAGGGGTTTTTGGTGAGCAGTTCTTC
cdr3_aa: CASSRTGVFGEQFF

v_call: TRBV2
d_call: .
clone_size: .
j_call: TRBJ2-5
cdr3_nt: TGTGCCAGCAATCTAATGGGGACAGAGACCCAGTACTTC
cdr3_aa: CASNLMGTETQYF

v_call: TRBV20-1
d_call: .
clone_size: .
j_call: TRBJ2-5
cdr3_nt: TGCAGTGCAAATACAGGAGCCAAAGAGACCCAGTACTTC
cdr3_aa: CSANTGAKETQYF

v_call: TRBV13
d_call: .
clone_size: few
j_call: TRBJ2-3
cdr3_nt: TGTGCCAGCAGCACCCGGATATTGACGGGAGACAGCTCAGATACGCAGTATTTT
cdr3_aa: CASSTRILTGDSSDTQYF

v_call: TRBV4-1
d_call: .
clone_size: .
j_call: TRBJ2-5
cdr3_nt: TGCGCCAGCAGCCAAGATCGGCAGGGAGAGCAGTACTTC
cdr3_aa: CASSQDRQGEQYF

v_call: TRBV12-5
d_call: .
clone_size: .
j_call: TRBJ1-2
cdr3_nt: TGTGCTAGTGGCACTGTGGTGGACTATGGCTACACCTTC
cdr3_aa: CASGTVVDYGYTF

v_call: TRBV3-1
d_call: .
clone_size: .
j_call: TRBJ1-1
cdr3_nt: TGTGCCAGCAGCCAGAGGTCCTGGGACACTGAAGCTTTCTTT
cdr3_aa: CASSQRSWDTEAFF

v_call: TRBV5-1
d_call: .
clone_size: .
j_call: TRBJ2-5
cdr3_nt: TGCGCCAGCGGCGCCTGGGGGCAAGAGACCCAGTACTTC
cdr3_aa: CASGAWGQETQYF

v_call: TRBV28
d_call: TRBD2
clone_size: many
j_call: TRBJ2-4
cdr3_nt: TGTGCCAGCAGTTTGAGCGGGAATGAGCAGTACTTC
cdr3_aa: CASSLSGNEQYF

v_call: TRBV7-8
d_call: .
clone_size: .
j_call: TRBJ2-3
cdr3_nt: TGTGCCAGCAGCTTAGAGAGCTTTCTCACAGATACGCAGTATTTT
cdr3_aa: CASSLESFLTDTQYF

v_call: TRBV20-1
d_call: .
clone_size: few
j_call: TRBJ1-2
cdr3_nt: TGCAGTGCTAGTTCTGGACATATCTATGGCTACACCTTC
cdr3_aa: CSASSGHIYGYTF

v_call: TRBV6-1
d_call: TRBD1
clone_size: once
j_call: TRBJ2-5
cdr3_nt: TGTGCCAGCAGTGAAGGCCCCGGGACAGCTCAAGAGACCCAGTACTTC
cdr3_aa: CASSEGPGTAQETQYF

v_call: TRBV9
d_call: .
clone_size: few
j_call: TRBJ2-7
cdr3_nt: TGTGCCAGCAGCTGGGGAAACGACCACGGTGAGCAGTACTTC
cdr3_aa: CASSWGNDHGEQYF

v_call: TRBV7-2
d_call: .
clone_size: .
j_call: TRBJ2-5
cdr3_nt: TGTGCCAGCAGCTCTCCCCCGGGACAACGACAAGAGACCCAGTACTTC
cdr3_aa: CASSSPPGQRQETQYF

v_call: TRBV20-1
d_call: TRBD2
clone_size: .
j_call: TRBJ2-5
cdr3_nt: TGCAGTGCTAGAGACCCTGGAGCGGGACCAGACTACGGGGAGCAGTACTTC
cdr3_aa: CSARDPGAGPDYGEQYF

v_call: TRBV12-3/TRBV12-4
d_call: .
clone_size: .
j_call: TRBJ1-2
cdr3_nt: TGTGCCAGCAGTTTAGCGCACGGCACACCGGAGGGCTACACCTTC
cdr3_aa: CASSLAHGTPEGYTF

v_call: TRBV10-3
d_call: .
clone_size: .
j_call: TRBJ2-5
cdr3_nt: TGTGCTATCAGGGCAGACAATCAAGAGGCCCAGTACTTC
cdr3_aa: CAIRADNQEAQYF

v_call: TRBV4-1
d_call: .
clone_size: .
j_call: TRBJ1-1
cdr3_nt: TGCGCCAGCAGCCAAGATGGTCGTATTTCGGGGACAGAAGCTTTCTTT
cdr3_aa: CASSQDGRISGTEAFF

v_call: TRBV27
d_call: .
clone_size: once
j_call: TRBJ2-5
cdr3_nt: TGTGCCAGCAGTTGGCGAGTCCAAGAGACCCAGTACTTC
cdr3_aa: CASSWRVQETQYF

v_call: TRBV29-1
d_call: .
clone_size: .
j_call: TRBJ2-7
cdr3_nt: TGCAGCGTTGGGGAGGACGAGCAGTACTTC
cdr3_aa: CSVGEDEQYF

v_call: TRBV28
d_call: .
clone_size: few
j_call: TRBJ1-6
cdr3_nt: TGTGCCAGCAGTCCACCGAGGGATAATTCACCCCTCCACTTT
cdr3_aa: CASSPPRDNSPLHF

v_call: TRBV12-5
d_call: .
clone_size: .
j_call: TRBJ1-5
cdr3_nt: TGTGCTAGTGGTTTGGTCGGACAACCGAATCAGCCCCAGCATTTT
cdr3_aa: CASGLVGQPNQPQHF

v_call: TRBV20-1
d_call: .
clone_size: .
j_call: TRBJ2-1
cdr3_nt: TGCAGTGCTAAGCCCCCGTATGATAGCGGTCTGGAGGGCGAGCAGTTCTTC
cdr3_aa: CSAKPPYDSGLEGEQFF

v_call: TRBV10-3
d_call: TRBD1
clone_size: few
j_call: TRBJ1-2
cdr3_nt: TGTGCCATCAGGACAGGGGTAAATGGCTACACCTTC
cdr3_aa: CAIRTGVNGYTF

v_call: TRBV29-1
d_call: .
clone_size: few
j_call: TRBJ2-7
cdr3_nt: TGCAGCGTTGGTGTGGCGTACGAGCAGTACTTC
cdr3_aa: CSVGVAYEQYF

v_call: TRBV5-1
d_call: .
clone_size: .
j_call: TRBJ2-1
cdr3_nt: TGCGCCAGCAGCTTGGCGGCAGGGGCAGACGAGCAGTTCTTC
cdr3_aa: CASSLAAGADEQFF

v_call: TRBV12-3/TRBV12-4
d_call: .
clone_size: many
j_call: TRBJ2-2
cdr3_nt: TGTGCCAGCAGACGGGATCTAGGCACCGGGGAGCTGTTTTTT
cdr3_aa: CASRRDLGTGELFF

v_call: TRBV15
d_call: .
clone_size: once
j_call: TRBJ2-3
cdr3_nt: TGTGCCACCAGCAGAGATAAAAGGTCAGATACGCAGTATTTT
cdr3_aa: CATSRDKRSDTQYF

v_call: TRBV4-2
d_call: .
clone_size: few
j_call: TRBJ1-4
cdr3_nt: TGTGCCAGCAGCATAACGGGAGCAACTAATGAAAAACTGTTTTTT
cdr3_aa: CASSITGATNEKLFF

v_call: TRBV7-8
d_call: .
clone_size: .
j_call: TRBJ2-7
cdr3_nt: TGTGCCAGCAGCCCCCCGACAGGAGGCGAGCAGTACTTC
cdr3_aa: CASSPPTGGEQYF

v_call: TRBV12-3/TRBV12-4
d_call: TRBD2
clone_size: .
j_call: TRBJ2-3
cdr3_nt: TGTGCCAGCGGCTCGGGGGGTAGCACAGATACGCAGTATTTT
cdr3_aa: CASGSGGSTDTQYF

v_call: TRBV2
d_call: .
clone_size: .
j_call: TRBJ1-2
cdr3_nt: TGTGCCAGCAAGGAGACGGAGACGTATGGCTACACCTTC
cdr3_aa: CASKETETYGYTF

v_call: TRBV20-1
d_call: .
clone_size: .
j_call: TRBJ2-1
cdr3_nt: TGCAGTGCTGGGGGAATCTTGGGGAGGCCAGGGGATGAGCAGTTCTTC
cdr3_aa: CSAGGILGRPGDEQFF

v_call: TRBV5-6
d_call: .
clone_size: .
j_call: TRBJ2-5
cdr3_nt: TGTGCCAGCAGCTCGCAGGGAAAAGAGACCCAGTACTTC
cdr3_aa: CASSSQGKETQYF

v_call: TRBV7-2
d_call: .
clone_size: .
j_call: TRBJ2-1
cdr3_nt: TGTGCCAGCAGCTTAATGGGGGCCTACAATGAGCAGTTCTTC
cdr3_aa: CASSLMGAYNEQFF

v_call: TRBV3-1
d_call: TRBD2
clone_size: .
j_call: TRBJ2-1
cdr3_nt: TGTGCCAGCAGCCAAGAGATTTGGTTAGCGGGAGGAAACAATGAGCAGTTCTTC
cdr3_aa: CASSQEIWLAGGNNEQFF

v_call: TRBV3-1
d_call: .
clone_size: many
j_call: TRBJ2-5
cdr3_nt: TGCACTAACTGGGGCGGGATAGAAGAGACCCAGTACTTC
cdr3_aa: CTNWGGIEETQYF

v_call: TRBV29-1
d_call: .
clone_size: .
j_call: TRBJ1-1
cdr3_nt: TGCAGCGTTGTCCAGGCCTACACTGAAGCTTTCTTT
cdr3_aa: CSVVQAYTEAFF

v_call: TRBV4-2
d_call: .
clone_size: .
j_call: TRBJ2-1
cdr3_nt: TGTGCCAGCAGCCAAGATGCCGCCCTAGGCGCCGGTGAGCAGTTCTTC
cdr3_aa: CASSQDAALGAGEQFF

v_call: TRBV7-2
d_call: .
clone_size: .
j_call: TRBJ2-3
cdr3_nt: TGTGCCAGCAAAAGCGTCGGGGAGTCGTGGGCAGATACGCAGTATTTT
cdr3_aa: CASKSVGESWADTQYF